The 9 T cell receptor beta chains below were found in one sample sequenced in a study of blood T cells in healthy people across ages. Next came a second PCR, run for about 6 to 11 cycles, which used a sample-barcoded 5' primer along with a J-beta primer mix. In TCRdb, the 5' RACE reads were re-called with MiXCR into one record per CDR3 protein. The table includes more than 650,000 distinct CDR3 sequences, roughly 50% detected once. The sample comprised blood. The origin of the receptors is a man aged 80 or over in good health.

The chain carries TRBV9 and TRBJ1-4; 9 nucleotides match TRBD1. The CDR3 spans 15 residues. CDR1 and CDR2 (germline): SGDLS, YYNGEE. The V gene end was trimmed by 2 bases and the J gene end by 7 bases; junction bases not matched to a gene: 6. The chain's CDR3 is CASSVATGGTEKLFF. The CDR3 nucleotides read TGTGCCAGCAGCGTCGCGACAGGGGGGACTGAAAAACTGTTTTTT.

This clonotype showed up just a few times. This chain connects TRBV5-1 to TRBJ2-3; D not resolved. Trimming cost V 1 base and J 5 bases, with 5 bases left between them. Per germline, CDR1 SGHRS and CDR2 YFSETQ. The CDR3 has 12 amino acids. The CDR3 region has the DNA TGCGCCAGCAGCTTGTCATTAGATACGCAGTATTTT. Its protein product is CASSLSLDTQYF.

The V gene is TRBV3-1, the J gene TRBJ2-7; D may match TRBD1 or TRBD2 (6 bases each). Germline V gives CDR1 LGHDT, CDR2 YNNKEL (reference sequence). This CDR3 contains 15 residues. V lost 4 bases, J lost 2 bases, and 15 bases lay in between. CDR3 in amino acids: CASSRGVGGAYEQYF. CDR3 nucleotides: TGTGCCAGCAGCCGAGGGGTGGGGGGCGCCTACGAGCAGTACTTC.

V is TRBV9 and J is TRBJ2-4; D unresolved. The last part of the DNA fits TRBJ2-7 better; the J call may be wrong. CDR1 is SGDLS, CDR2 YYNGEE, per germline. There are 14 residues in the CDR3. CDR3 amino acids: CASSVGTVSYEQYF. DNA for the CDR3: TGTGCCAGCAGCGTAGGGACGGTCTCCTACGAGCAGTACTTC.

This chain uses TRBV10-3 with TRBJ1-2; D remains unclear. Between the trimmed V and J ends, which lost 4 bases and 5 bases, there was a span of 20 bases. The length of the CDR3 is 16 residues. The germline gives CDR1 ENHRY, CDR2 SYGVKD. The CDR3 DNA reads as TGTGCCATCAGTGCAACGGACGGAACCTTTCCGTATGGCTACACCTTC. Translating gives CAISATDGTFPYGYTF.

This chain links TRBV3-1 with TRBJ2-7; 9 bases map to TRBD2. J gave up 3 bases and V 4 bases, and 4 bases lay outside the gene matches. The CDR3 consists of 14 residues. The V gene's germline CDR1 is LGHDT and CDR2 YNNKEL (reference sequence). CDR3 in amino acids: CASSRGLARYEQYF. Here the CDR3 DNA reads TGTGCCAGCAGCCGGGGACTAGCCCGCTACGAGCAGTACTTC.

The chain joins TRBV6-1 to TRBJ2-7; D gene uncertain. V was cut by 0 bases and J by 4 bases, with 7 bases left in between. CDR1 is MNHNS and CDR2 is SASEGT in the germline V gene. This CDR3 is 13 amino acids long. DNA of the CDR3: TGTGCCAGCAGTGAAGCGCTCACTTACGAGCAGTACTTC. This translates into CASSEALTYEQYF.

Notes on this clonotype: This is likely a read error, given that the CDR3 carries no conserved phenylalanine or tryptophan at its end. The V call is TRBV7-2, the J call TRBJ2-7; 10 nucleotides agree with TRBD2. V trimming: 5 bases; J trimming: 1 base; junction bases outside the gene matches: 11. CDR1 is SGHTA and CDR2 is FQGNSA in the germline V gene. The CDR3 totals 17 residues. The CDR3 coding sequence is TGTGCCAGCAGCCTACGAGCGGGAGGGCCAAAGTCCTACGAGCAGTACTAC. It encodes CASSLRAGGPKSYEQYY.

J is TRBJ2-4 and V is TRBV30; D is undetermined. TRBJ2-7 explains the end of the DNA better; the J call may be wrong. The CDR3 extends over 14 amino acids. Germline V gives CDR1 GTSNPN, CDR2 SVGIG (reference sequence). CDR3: CAWSLIGGDYEQYF. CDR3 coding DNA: TGTGCCTGGAGTCTCATAGGCGGAGACTACGAGCAGTACTTC.